Presented here are 27 T cell receptor beta chains from one specimen sequenced in a study of T cell responses to AZD1222 COVID-19 vaccine. Method: immunoSEQ multiplex PCR; TCRdb's copy keeps in-frame clones and lacks some. Of 95,000 to 150,000 clones listed, approximately 86% are singletons. The input for sequencing was peripheral blood, taken on day 0 of AZD1222 vaccination. The receptors originated from an adult in good health.

This rearrangement joins TRBV7-9 to TRBJ1-1, with D perhaps TRBD1 (6 bases). Germline CDR1 and CDR2: SEHNR and FQNEAQ (reference sequence). V was shortened by 7 bases and J by 1 base, with 13 bases between the two germline ends. CDR3 length: 14 amino acids. CDR3 sequence (DNA): TGTGCCAGCACGCTGGGAGGGGGGAACACTGAAGCTTTCTTT. Its protein is CASTLGGGNTEAFF. Full variable domain (outside the CDR3, taken from reference TRBV7-9 and TRBJ1-1): DTGVSQNPRHKITKRGQNVTFRCDPISEHNRLYWYRQTLGQGPEFLTYFQNEAQLEKSRLLSDRFSAERPKGSFSTLEIQRTEQGDSAMYLCASTLGGGNTEAFFGQGTRLTVV.

This clone was recorded only once. The chain is built from TRBV18 and TRBJ1-2; D call uncertain. The V and J ends lost 3 bases and 3 bases respectively, with 8 bases between them. CDR3 length equals 13 residues. The germline CDR1 and CDR2 sequences are KGHSH and LQKENI. CDR3 sequence reads: CASSPGLDYGYTF. DNA for the CDR3: TGTGCCAGCTCACCTGGGTTAGACTATGGCTACACCTTC.

V and J are TRBV7-2 and TRBJ2-7, with 8 bases matching TRBD2. The V segment lost 1 base and the J segment 4 bases; nucleotides outside the gene matches: 3. Germline CDR1 SGHTA, CDR2 FQGNSA. This CDR3 is 14 amino acids long. CDR3 in amino acids: CASSLGTSRYEQYF. CDR3 sequence (DNA): TGTGCCAGCAGCTTAGGGACTAGCAGGTACGAGCAGTACTTC. The entire variable domain, with the rest obtained from reference TRBV7-2 and TRBJ2-7, is as follows: GAGVSQSPSNKVTEKGKDVELRCDPISGHTALYWYRQSLGQGLEFLIYFQGNSAPDKSGLPSDRFSAERTGGSVSTLTIQRTQQEDSAVYLCASSLGTSRYEQYFGPGTRLTVT.

The chain is built from TRBV5-6 and TRBJ1-2, with TRBD1 as a possible D gene (6 bases). V dropped 2 bases and J dropped 4 bases, with 9 bases sitting between them. The CDR3 is made up of 13 amino acids. Germline loops: CDR1 SGHDT, CDR2 YYEEEE. CDR3 sequence (DNA): TGTGCCAGCAGCTTTCGAGGGGGCTATGGCTACACCTTC. Translated, it gives CASSFRGGYGYTF.

The chain couples TRBV9 to TRBJ2-2, with a possible D match to TRBD1 (6 bases). Germline V lookup: CDR1 SGDLS, CDR2 YYNGEE. The CDR3 loop spans 15 amino acids. V was trimmed by 3 bases and J by 2 bases, leaving 11 bases between them. CDR3 DNA sequence: TGTGCCAGCAGCGCACAGGGATCTAACACCGGGGAGCTGTTTTTT. As protein: CASSAQGSNTGELFF.

V gene TRBV3-1 (or the pseudogene TRBV3-2) combines with J gene TRBJ2-2; 7 bases line up with TRBD2. CDR1 and CDR2 (germline): LGHDT, YNNKEL (reference sequence). V lost 4 bases and J lost 4; bases outside the gene matches: 3. This CDR3 is built from 14 residues. The CDR3 DNA is TGTGCCAGCAGCCGAACGGGGGGCACCGGGGAGCTGTTTTTT. This sequence encodes CASSRTGGTGELFF.

This chain links TRBV7-2 with TRBJ1-5; unclear D gene. From germline, CDR1 is SGHTA and CDR2 FQGNSA. V shed 1 base and J shed 0 bases, with 7 bases lying between them. The CDR3 runs to 15 residues. Here the CDR3 reads CASSLVGYSNQPQHF. CDR3 DNA: TGTGCCAGCAGCTTAGTCGGATATAGCAATCAGCCCCAGCATTTT.

This chain links TRBV7-2 with TRBJ1-6; the D is unclear. Trimming stripped 5 bases from V and 7 bases from J, with 6 bases between. Germline assignment: CDR1 SGHTA and CDR2 FQGNSA. CDR3 length: 12 residues. The chain's CDR3 is CASSGGNSPLHF. Written as DNA, the CDR3 is TGTGCCAGCAGCGGCGGGAATTCACCCCTCCACTTT.

This chain connects TRBV18 to TRBJ1-2; D might be TRBD1 (5 bases). V shed 3 bases and J shed 3 bases, with 17 bases lying between them. CDR1 and CDR2 (germline): KGHSH, LQKENI. The CDR3 length is 16 residues. For the CDR3, the DNA is TGTGCCAGCTCACCCTGGGCCGCCGGGACGGACTATGGCTACACCTTC. Translation: CASSPWAAGTDYGYTF. The whole variable domain, remainder taken from reference TRBV18 and TRBJ1-2, is NAGVMQNPRHLVRRRGQEARLRCSPMKGHSHVYWYRQLPEEGLKFMVYLQKENIIDESGMPKERFSAEFPKEGPSILRIQQVVRGDSAAYFCASSPWAAGTDYGYTFGSGTRLTVV.

The chain has TRBV5-4 and TRBJ2-2; no clear D gene. The CDR3 spans 14 residues. Deletions cut 4 bases from V and 3 bases from J, with 10 bases between. Germline V gene lookup returns CDR1 SGHNT and CDR2 YYREEE (reference sequence). The CDR3 here is CASSLDQDTGELFF. CDR3 nucleotide sequence: TGTGCCAGCAGCCTCGACCAGGACACCGGGGAGCTGTTTTTT.

This clone was recorded once. CDR3 in DNA: TGTGCCAGCAGTTCCCCGGGACAGGGCAGGAGCGAGCAGTACTTC. As protein: CASSSPGQGRSEQYF. The chain recombines TRBV6-2 or TRBV6-3 with TRBJ2-7; TRBD1 matches at 9 bases. The CDR3 consists of 15 residues. V lost 4 bases, J lost 6 bases, and 10 bases stayed unmatched. From germline, CDR1 is MNHEY and CDR2 SVGEGT.

The chain couples TRBV30 to TRBJ2-7; D unresolved. Deletions cut 5 bases from V and 7 bases from J, with 18 bases between. The CDR3 is 13 residues long. Per germline, CDR1 GTSNPN and CDR2 SVGIG (reference sequence). CDR3 sequence reads: CAWSGQLLREQYF. In nucleotides, the CDR3 is TGTGCCTGGTCCGGCCAGTTGTTAAGGGAGCAGTACTTC.

The chain joins TRBV30 to TRBJ2-7, with D tentatively TRBD1 (5 bases). Trimming stripped 0 bases from V and 3 bases from J, with 15 bases between. This CDR3 comprises 15 residues. Germline V gene sequence: CDR1 GTSNPN, CDR2 SVGIG (reference sequence). CDR3: CAWSVGAPRFYEQYF. The CDR3 DNA is TGTGCCTGGAGTGTAGGGGCCCCCCGGTTCTACGAGCAGTACTTC.

This clone was observed a few times. V and J are TRBV28 and TRBJ2-7, with 9 positions matching TRBD1. Germline V lookup: CDR1 MDHEN, CDR2 SYDVKM. After removal of 1 base from V and 3 bases from J, the junction contained 7 bases not matched to a gene. This CDR3 region has 16 residues. The chain's CDR3 is CASSLFRDRDYYEQYF. CDR3 sequence (DNA): TGTGCCAGCAGTTTATTTAGGGACAGGGACTACTACGAGCAGTACTTC.

Only one count was recorded for this clone. The J gene is TRBJ1-2, the V gene TRBV5-6; D not resolved. V was trimmed by 2 bases and J by 1 base, leaving 9 bases between them. Germline V gene lookup returns CDR1 SGHDT and CDR2 YYEEEE. The CDR3 is 14 amino acids. The CDR3 sequence is CASSLVRVNYGYTF. In nucleotides, the CDR3 is TGTGCCAGCAGCTTAGTTCGGGTTAACTATGGCTACACCTTC.

The chain uses TRBV11-2 and TRBJ2-7, with D uncertain. Trimming stripped 3 bases from V and 10 bases from J, with 13 bases between. Germline V lookup: CDR1 SGHAT, CDR2 FQNNGV. The CDR3 runs 12 residues. The CDR3 region is CASSFGSANQYF. The CDR3 bases are TGTGCCAGCAGCTTCGGATCTGCGAACCAGTACTTC.

This clone was found many times. This chain uses TRBV11-2 with TRBJ1-1, with 7 bases matching TRBD1. Germline CDR1 reads SGHAT; CDR2 reads FQNNGV. This CDR3 has 17 residues. V lost 1 base, J lost 5 bases, and 13 bases stayed unmatched. CDR3 sequence reads: CASSLGVGRQGGTEAFF. CDR3 DNA sequence: TGTGCCAGCAGCTTAGGGGTGGGTCGACAGGGAGGAACTGAAGCTTTCTTT.

This clone was recorded only once. The chain joins TRBV6-5 to TRBJ1-3; TRBD1 matches at 9 bases. This CDR3 is built from 15 residues. The V segment lost 3 bases and the J segment 2 bases; nucleotides outside the gene matches: 2. CDR1 is MNHEY and CDR2 is SVGAGI in the germline V gene. For the CDR3, the DNA is TGTGCCAGCAGTTATGGGACAGGGACTGGAAACACCATATATTTT. Translating it yields CASSYGTGTGNTIYF.

The rearrangement links TRBV6-6 to TRBJ1-5; D may be TRBD1 (5 bases). In germline, CDR1 is MNHNY, CDR2 SVGAGI (reference sequence). V lost 6 bases, J lost 3 bases, and 15 bases lay in between. The CDR3 has 15 amino acids. In DNA, the CDR3 is TGTGCCAGCAGCCCTCCGACAGTAGACAATCAGCCCCAGCATTTT. As protein: CASSPPTVDNQPQHF.

The chain couples TRBV6-5 to TRBJ1-1; D not certain. V lost 0 bases, J lost 4 bases, and 12 bases lay in between. Germline V lookup: CDR1 MNHEY, CDR2 SVGAGI. The CDR3 loop spans 15 amino acids. DNA of the CDR3: TGTGCCAGCAGTTACTCGAACCTACTGGGCACTGAAGCTTTCTTT. It yields the protein CASSYSNLLGTEAFF.

The chain couples TRBV5-1 to TRBJ1-4; the D gene is possibly TRBD1 (5 bases). Per the germline V gene, CDR1 is SGHRS and CDR2 is YFSETQ. The V gene lost 5 bases and the J gene lost 0 bases, with 17 bases spanning the gap. This CDR3 has 17 residues. In DNA form, the CDR3 reads TGCGCCAGCAGGAACGAAGGGACGGCTGCAACTAATGAAAAACTGTTTTTT. This sequence encodes CASRNEGTAATNEKLFF.

This chain joins TRBV3-1 (or the pseudogene TRBV3-2) and TRBJ1-2; perhaps TRBD1 as D (5 bases). This CDR3 contains 15 residues. Germline V gene sequence: CDR1 LGHDT, CDR2 YNNKEL (reference sequence). Trimming stripped 3 bases from V and 3 bases from J, with 14 bases between. For the CDR3, the DNA is TGTGCCAGCAGCCAGGGGCCCGATACTTACTATGGCTACACCTTC. Amino acids: CASSQGPDTYYGYTF.

Notes on this clone: Sequence at one end of the junction differs from germline and may be a read error. V is TRBV28 and J is TRBJ1-2; 7 bases are shared with TRBD1. The CDR3 is 15 amino acids. Per germline, CDR1 MDHEN and CDR2 SYDVKM. Written as DNA, the CDR3 is TGTGCCAGCAATTTATCCCCAGGGGGAACGTATGGCTACACCTTC. It translates to CASNLSPGGTYGYTF.

The chain joins TRBV7-2 to TRBJ2-3, with 12 bases aligning to TRBD2. The germline V gene has CDR1 SGHTA and CDR2 FQGNSA. This CDR3 contains 15 residues. V lost 7 bases, J lost 0 bases, and 2 bases stayed unmatched. The CDR3 DNA reads TGTGCCAGCACCCTAGCGGGGGGGAGCACAGATACGCAGTATTTT. Protein product: CASTLAGGSTDTQYF.

A few counts support this clone. V usage is TRBV21-1 and J usage is TRBJ2-2; TRBD2 is the table's D call and was not checked against the DNA. TRBV21-1 constitutes a pseudogene. The CDR3 is 21 amino acids. CDR3 in DNA: TGTGCCAGCAGCAAAAAGCGAAACCAAAGGGCGCCCCGTGGCGGGGAGGGGGAGCTGTTTTTT. This sequence encodes CASSKKRNQRAPRGGEGELFF.

The rearrangement uses TRBV16 and TRBJ1-2; 7 nucleotides align to TRBD1. V lost 3 bases to trimming and J lost 3 bases; unmatched junction nucleotides: 1. CDR1 KGHSY and CDR2 FQNENV come from the germline V gene. This CDR3 is built from 13 residues. The CDR3 nucleotides are TGTGCCAGCAGCCAGGGACAGCACTATGGCTACACCTTC. This encodes CASSQGQHYGYTF.

V is TRBV6-5 and J is TRBJ1-1, with D unclear. The CDR3 loop spans 14 amino acids. V lost 6 bases to trimming and J lost 4 bases, with 15 bases between them. CDR1 and CDR2 from the germline V gene are MNHEY and SVGAGI. CDR3 DNA: TGTGCCAGCAGCCGACCCGAGGCGTCCACTGAAGCTTTCTTT. This translates into CASSRPEASTEAFF.